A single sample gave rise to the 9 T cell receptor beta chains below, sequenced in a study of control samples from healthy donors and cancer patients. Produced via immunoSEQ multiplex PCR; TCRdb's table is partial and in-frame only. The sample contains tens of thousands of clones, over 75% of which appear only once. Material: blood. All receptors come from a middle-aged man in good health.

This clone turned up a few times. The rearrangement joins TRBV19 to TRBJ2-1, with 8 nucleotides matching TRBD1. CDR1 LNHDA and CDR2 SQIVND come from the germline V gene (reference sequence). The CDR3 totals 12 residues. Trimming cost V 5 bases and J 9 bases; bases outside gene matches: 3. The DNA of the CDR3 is TGTGCCAGTAGTGGACAGGGAAGTGAGCAGTTCTTC. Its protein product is CASSGQGSEQFF.

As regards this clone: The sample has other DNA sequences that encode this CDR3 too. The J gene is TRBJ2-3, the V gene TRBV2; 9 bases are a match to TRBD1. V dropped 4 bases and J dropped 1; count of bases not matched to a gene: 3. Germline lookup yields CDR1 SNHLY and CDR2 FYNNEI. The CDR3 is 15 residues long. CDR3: CASSGRTGGTDTQYF. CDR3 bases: TGTGCCAGCAGTGGGCGGACAGGGGGCACAGATACGCAGTATTTT.

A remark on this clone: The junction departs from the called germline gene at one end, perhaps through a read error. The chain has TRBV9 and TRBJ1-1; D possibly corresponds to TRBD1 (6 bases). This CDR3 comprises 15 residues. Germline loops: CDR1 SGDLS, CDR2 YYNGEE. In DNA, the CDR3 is TGTGCCAGCAGCCCGTCGGGGGCTTTGGGCACTAAAGCTTTCTTT. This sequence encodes CASSPSGALGTKAFF.

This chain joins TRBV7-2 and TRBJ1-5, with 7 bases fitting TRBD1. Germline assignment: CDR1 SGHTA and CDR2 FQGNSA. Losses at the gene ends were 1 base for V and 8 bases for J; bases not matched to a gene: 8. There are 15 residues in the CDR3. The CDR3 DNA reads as TGTGCCAGCAGCTTAGTGACTGAAGGGGGCAAGCCCCAGCATTTT. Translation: CASSLVTEGGKPQHF. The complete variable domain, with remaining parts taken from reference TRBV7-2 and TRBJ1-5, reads GAGVSQSPSNKVTEKGKDVELRCDPISGHTALYWYRQSLGQGLEFLIYFQGNSAPDKSGLPSDRFSAERTGGSVSTLTIQRTQQEDSAVYLCASSLVTEGGKPQHFGDGTRLSIL.

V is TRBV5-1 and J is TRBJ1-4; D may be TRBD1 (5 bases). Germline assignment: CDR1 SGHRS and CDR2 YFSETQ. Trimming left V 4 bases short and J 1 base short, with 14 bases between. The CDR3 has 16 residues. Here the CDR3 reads CASSLAGGRTNEKLFF. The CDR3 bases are TGCGCCAGCAGCCTGGCCGGGGGGAGAACTAATGAAAAACTGTTTTTT.

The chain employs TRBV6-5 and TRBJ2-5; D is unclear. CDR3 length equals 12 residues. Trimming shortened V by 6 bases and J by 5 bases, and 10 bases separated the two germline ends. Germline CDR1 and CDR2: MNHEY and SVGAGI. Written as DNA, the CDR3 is TGTGCCAGCAGCTCCGATCTGGAGACCCAGTACTTC. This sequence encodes CASSSDLETQYF.

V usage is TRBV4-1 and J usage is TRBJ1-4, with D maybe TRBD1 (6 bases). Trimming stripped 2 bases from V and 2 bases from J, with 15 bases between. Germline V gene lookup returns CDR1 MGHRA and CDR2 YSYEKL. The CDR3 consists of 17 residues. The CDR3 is CASSQLLGGRTNEKLFF. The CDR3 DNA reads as TGCGCCAGCAGCCAATTGCTCGGGGGGCGGACTAATGAAAAACTGTTTTTT.

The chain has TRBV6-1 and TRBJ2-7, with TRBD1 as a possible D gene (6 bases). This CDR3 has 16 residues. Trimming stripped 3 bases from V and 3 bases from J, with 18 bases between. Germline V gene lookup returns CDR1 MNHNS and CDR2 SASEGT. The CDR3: CASSDYRVSGSYEQYF. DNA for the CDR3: TGTGCCAGCAGTGATTACAGGGTGTCCGGAAGCTACGAGCAGTACTTC.

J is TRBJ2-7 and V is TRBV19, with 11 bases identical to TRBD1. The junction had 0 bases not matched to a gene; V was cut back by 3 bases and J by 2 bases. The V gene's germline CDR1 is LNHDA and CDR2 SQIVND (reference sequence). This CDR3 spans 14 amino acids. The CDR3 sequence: CASSMDRGPYEQYF. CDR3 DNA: TGTGCCAGTAGTATGGACAGGGGGCCCTACGAGCAGTACTTC. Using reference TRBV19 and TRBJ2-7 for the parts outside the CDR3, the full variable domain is DGGITQSPKYLFRKEGQNVTLSCEQNLNHDAMYWYRQDPGQGLRLIYYSQIVNDFQKGDIAEGYSVSREKKESFPLTVTSAQKNPTAFYLCASSMDRGPYEQYFGPGTRLTVT.